A selection of T cell receptor beta chains follows, all from one sample in a study of T cells in Graves' hyperthyroidism and ophthalmopathy. TCRdb itself ran the multiplex PCR reads through MiXCR, one entry per CDR3 protein. Counted here are roughly 420,000 distinct CDR3 sequences, more than 15% occurring once; the ten biggest clones make up roughly 8%. Sequencing input: blood. These TCRs come from a woman younger than 35 with Graves' hyperthyroidism. CDR3s include the opening cysteine and the closing phenylalanine or tryptophan. A D gene is named only where the DNA matches it firmly. Clone size appears in some rows only: once, few, many, or a class for an expanded clone.

>TRBJ2-6|NA|TRBV12-3/TRBV12-4|NA|14
CASSYTGRANVLTF
TGTGCCAGCAGTTATACCGGACGGGCCAACGTCCTGACTTTC
>TRBJ2-7|TRBD2|TRBV7-9|few|15
CASSLMTSGTYEQYF
TGTGCCAGCAGCTTAATGACTAGCGGGACCTACGAGCAGTACTTC
>TRBJ2-7|TRBD1|TRBV6-1|many|14
CASRQWTGFHEQYF
TGTGCCAGCAGACAATGGACAGGGTTCCACGAGCAGTACTTC
>TRBJ2-1|TRBD2|TRBV28|NA|16
CASRPYLAGDVNEQFF
TGTGCCAGCAGGCCCTACTTAGCGGGAGACGTTAATGAGCAGTTCTTC
>TRBJ2-6|NA|TRBV3-1|many|16
CASSQGPWSGANVLTF
TGTGCCAGCAGCCAGGGTCCGTGGTCTGGGGCCAACGTCCTGACTTTC
>TRBJ1-2|NA|TRBV10-2|many|13
CASTPGSYNGYTF
TGCGCCAGCACTCCCGGGTCTTACAATGGCTACACCTTC
>TRBJ1-2|NA|TRBV7-2|NA|14
CASSLNGQFYGYTF
TGTGCCAGCAGCTTAAACGGTCAGTTCTATGGCTACACCTTC
>TRBJ2-7|NA|TRBV7-2|NA|13
CASSLAPFGRQYF
TGTGCCAGCAGCTTAGCCCCATTCGGTCGGCAGTACTTC
>TRBJ1-4|TRBD1|TRBV7-6|few|16
CASTLGPRGASEKLFF
TGTGCCAGCACCTTAGGTCCCAGGGGGGCGAGTGAAAAACTGTTTTTT
>TRBJ2-2|TRBD1|TRBV15|NA|13
CATTGGMAGELFF
TGTGCCACAACAGGGGGGATGGCCGGGGAGCTGTTTTTT
>TRBJ2-1|NA|TRBV19|NA|18
CASSIEGGGYPTYNEQFF
TGTGCCAGTAGTATAGAAGGGGGGGGGTACCCTACTTACAATGAGCAGTTCTTC
>TRBJ2-5|TRBD1|TRBV6-6|many|16
CASSYSKQGAPETQYF
TGTGCCAGCAGTTACTCTAAGCAGGGGGCGCCGGAGACCCAGTACTTC
>TRBJ1-5|TRBD1|TRBV6-8|many|15
CASGRTGGSNQPQHF
TGTGCCAGCGGCAGAACAGGGGGCAGCAATCAGCCCCAGCATTTT
>TRBJ1-2|NA|TRBV12-3/TRBV12-4|NA|16
CASSLARVYSNYGYTF
TGTGCCAGCAGTTTAGCACGGGTTTACTCCAACTATGGCTACACCTTC
>TRBJ1-2|TRBD1|TRBV6-1|few|14
CATLRGQGASGYTF
TGTGCCACCTTGAGGGGACAGGGGGCGAGCGGCTACACCTTC
>TRBJ2-1|TRBD1|TRBV5-6|NA|18
CASSPGPQGGKVYNEQFF
TGTGCCAGCAGCCCGGGCCCACAGGGGGGAAAAGTTTACAATGAGCAGTTCTTC